The clone carrying this T cell receptor beta chain was observed a single time. This sample is drawn from a study of OX40 agonist ivuxolimab in advanced cancers. On the study more broadly: People in dose escalation had one of these cancers: hepatocellular carcinoma, melanoma, renal cell or head and neck cancer.

The CDR3 runs 16 residues. V trimming: 2 bases; J trimming: 5 bases; junction bases outside the gene matches: 8. Germline CDR1 reads KGHSH; CDR2 reads LQKENI. A history of autoimmune disease or systemic immunosuppression excluded patients. TCRdb's table, derived via immunoSEQ multiplex PCR, lists solely in-frame clones and lacks some. The table lists roughly 89,000 clones, roughly 86% of them singletons. This TCR was sampled from an adult with an advanced solid tumor such as melanoma, head and neck, liver or kidney cancer. The chain links TRBV18 to TRBJ1-1, with TRBD1 identical over 10 bases. Sequences were derived from CD4+ or CD8+ T cells sorted from blood, sampled in a trial of the OX40 agonist ivuxolimab. This CDR3 reads CASSPGTGVLRTEAFF. In DNA form, the CDR3 reads TGTGCCAGCTCACCAGGGACAGGGGTTTTGCGGACTGAAGCTTTCTTT.